The next 32 T cell receptor beta chains were all read from a single sample in a study of blood T cell repertoires in COVID-19. This table comes from immunoSEQ multiplex PCR, and its TCRdb copy is limited to in-frame clones, with some not included. The sample gives about 500,000 clones, roughly nine tenths of which show up once; about 1% is in the top ten. Source material: peripheral blood. The source is a young man with COVID-19, enrolled during active disease.

The chain joins TRBV3-1 (or the pseudogene TRBV3-2) to TRBJ2-5; D uncertain. The CDR3 contains 17 residues. The germline gives CDR1 LGHDT, CDR2 YNNKEL (reference sequence). Trimming left V 4 bases short and J 1 base short, with 19 bases between. Written as DNA, the CDR3 is TGTGCCAGCAGCCCCCCCCCGAGGTCGTCGGGCCAAGAGACCCAGTACTTC. Translated: CASSPPPRSSGQETQYF.

V and J are TRBV7-8 and TRBJ2-3; TRBD2 matches at 13 bases. CDR3 length: 16 amino acids. Germline V gene data show CDR1 as SGHVS and CDR2 as FQNEAQ. J lost 4 bases, V lost 1 base, and 2 bases had no gene match. CDR3 sequence reads: CASSLGTSGRSDTQYF. CDR3 coding DNA: TGTGCCAGCAGCTTAGGGACTAGCGGGAGATCAGATACGCAGTATTTT.

This sequence joins TRBV9 and TRBJ2-1; 10 nucleotides match TRBD2. The CDR3 sequence is 15 residues long. Looked up from germline, CDR1 is SGDLS and CDR2 is YYNGEE. Germline trimming cut 3 bases from V and 8 bases from J; bases unmatched to any gene: 8. CDR3 DNA: TGTGCCAGCAGCGGAAGCGGGAGGGCCTTGTATGAGCAGTTCTTC. Amino acid sequence: CASSGSGRALYEQFF.

This clone was detected once. The V call is TRBV6-5, the J call TRBJ2-1, with a possible D match to TRBD1 (5 bases). The V end was cut by 4 bases, the J end by 2 bases, with 9 bases between. CDR3 length: 14 residues. The germline V gene has CDR1 MNHEY and CDR2 SVGAGI. CDR3 DNA: TGTGCCAGCAGTTGGAAGGGGACCTACAATGAGCAGTTCTTC. It is translated as CASSWKGTYNEQFF.

The chain carries TRBV5-1 and TRBJ2-5, with D unresolved. This CDR3 is 14 amino acids long. The V end lost 0 bases, the J end lost 2 bases, and 8 bases lay between the germline ends. CDR1 and CDR2 from the germline V gene are SGHRS and YFSETQ. CDR3 DNA sequence: TGCGCCAGCAGCTTGGGCGGCAAGCAAGAGACCCAGTACTTC. This codes for CASSLGGKQETQYF.

J is TRBJ1-4 and V is TRBV5-4; D gene uncertain. V was pared by 0 bases and J by 0 bases, with 6 bases between. CDR1 and CDR2 from the germline V gene are SGHNT and YYREEE (reference sequence). The CDR3 is made up of 15 amino acids. CDR3 protein: CASSLDLATNEKLFF. CDR3 sequence (DNA): TGTGCCAGCAGCTTGGACTTAGCAACTAATGAAAAACTGTTTTTT.

The chain combines TRBV27 with TRBJ1-2; D might be TRBD1 (6 bases). The CDR3 spans 15 residues. Looked up from germline, CDR1 is MNHEY and CDR2 is SMNVEV (reference sequence). The V and J ends lost 5 bases and 4 bases respectively, with 17 bases between them. CDR3 in DNA: TGTGCCAGCAGTCCTATATCGACAGGCAGCTATGGCTACACCTTC. Its protein is CASSPISTGSYGYTF.

V gene TRBV15 combines with J gene TRBJ2-5; 10 bases agree with TRBD2. Germline lookup yields CDR1 LNHNV and CDR2 YYDKDF (reference sequence). The CDR3 is 16 amino acids. V lost 4 bases and J lost 3; bases outside the gene matches: 8. CDR3 sequence reads: CATSTRLAGGKETQYF. The CDR3 nucleotides are TGTGCCACCAGCACTCGACTAGCGGGCGGGAAAGAGACCCAGTACTTC. The full variable domain, completed using reference TRBV15 and TRBJ2-5, is DAMVIQNPRYQVTQFGKPVTLSCSQTLNHNVMYWYQQKSSQAPKLLFHYYDKDFNNEADTPDNFQSRRPNTSFCFLDIRSPGLGDTAMYLCATSTRLAGGKETQYFGPGTRLLVL.

This sequence joins TRBV11-3 and TRBJ2-1, with 7 bases matching TRBD2. Germline V lookup: CDR1 SGHNT, CDR2 YENEEA. The CDR3 sequence is 15 residues long. V lost 1 base and J lost 8; bases outside the gene matches: 8. For the CDR3, the DNA is TGTGCCAGCAGCTTAGTCCGCGGGAGAGGAGATGAGCAGTTCTTC. Translation gives CASSLVRGRGDEQFF.

V usage is TRBV27 and J usage is TRBJ2-1; a weak D match, TRBD1 (6 bases). V lost 2 bases and J 7 bases, leaving 15 bases between the germline ends. The CDR3 length is 15 residues. CDR1 and CDR2 from the germline V gene are MNHEY and SMNVEV (reference sequence). The CDR3 DNA is TGTGCCAGCAGTTTACCCGAACAGGGCTTTAATGAGCAGTTCTTC. This encodes CASSLPEQGFNEQFF.

This sequence joins TRBV18 and TRBJ2-7; 9 positions agree with TRBD1. With 3 bases clipped from V and 8 bases from J, the junction kept 8 bases outside the gene matches. CDR3 length: 14 amino acids. Germline lookup yields CDR1 KGHSH and CDR2 LQKENI. The CDR3 DNA is TGTGCCAGCTCACCGGGACAGGGCCCTCAAAAGCAGTACTTC. It yields the protein CASSPGQGPQKQYF.

This chain connects TRBV29-1 to TRBJ2-4; D may be TRBD1 (6 bases). Deletions cut 6 bases from V and 5 bases from J, with 11 bases between. The V gene's germline CDR1 is SQVTM and CDR2 ANQGSEA. The CDR3 consists of 12 residues. In DNA, the CDR3 is TGCAGCGTCAGGGGCCGCGAAAACATTCAGTACTTC. Translation: CSVRGRENIQYF.

Concerning this clone itself: Additional DNA sequences in this sample encode the identical CDR3. The CDR3 bases are TGTGCCAGCTCACTGCAGGGAGGAGAGACCCAGTACTTC. It encodes CASSLQGGETQYF. J is TRBJ2-5 and V is TRBV18, with D perhaps matching TRBD2 (6 bases). Germline CDR1 is KGHSH and CDR2 is LQKENI. Trimming took off 4 bases at V and 4 bases at J, with 10 bases between the two ends. The CDR3 spans 13 residues. Variable domain in full (rest from reference TRBV18 and TRBJ2-5): NAGVMQNPRHLVRRRGQEARLRCSPMKGHSHVYWYRQLPEEGLKFMVYLQKENIIDESGMPKERFSAEFPKEGPSILRIQQVVRGDSAAYFCASSLQGGETQYFGPGTRLLVL.

This chain connects TRBV4-1 to TRBJ2-1; D is uncertain. Germline assignment: CDR1 MGHRA and CDR2 YSYEKL. This CDR3 is built from 12 residues. V lost 1 base, J lost 6 bases, and 4 bases lay in between. This chain's CDR3 is CASSQAVNEQFF. The CDR3 DNA is TGCGCCAGCAGCCAAGCTGTCAATGAGCAGTTCTTC.

V is TRBV15 and J is TRBJ2-3; D possibly corresponds to TRBD1 (6 bases). CDR3 size: 12 residues. Between the trimmed V and J ends, which lost 5 bases and 4 bases, there was a span of 7 bases. The germline V gene has CDR1 LNHNV and CDR2 YYDKDF (reference sequence). This CDR3 reads CATSRTADTQYF. The CDR3 nucleotides read TGTGCCACCAGCCGGACAGCAGATACGCAGTATTTT.

The V and J genes are TRBV10-3 and TRBJ2-3; the match to TRBD2 covers 8 bases. The J segment lost 1 base and the V segment lost 6 bases, leaving 0 bases of the junction unmatched. The CDR3 consists of 13 residues. Germline lookup yields CDR1 ENHRY and CDR2 SYGVKD. CDR3 nucleotide sequence: TGTGCCATCAGCGGGGGGGGCACAGATACGCAGTATTTT. Amino acids: CAISGGGTDTQYF.

The table lists this clone with a count of one. CDR3 protein: CASSQDVSRANEQFF. The CDR3 DNA reads as TGTGCCAGCAGCCAAGATGTATCCAGGGCAAATGAGCAGTTCTTC. The chain uses TRBV4-2 and TRBJ2-1; D may be TRBD1 (5 bases). The CDR3 sequence is 15 residues long. V gave up 0 bases and J gave up 7 bases, with 13 bases separating them. Germline CDR1 reads LGHNA; CDR2 reads YNFKEQ.

CDR3 coding DNA: TGTGCCAGTAGTACCATGAACACCGGGGAGCTGTTTTTT. Amino acid sequence: CASSTMNTGELFF. This chain links TRBV19 with TRBJ2-2; D gene ambiguous. Trimming removed 4 bases at V and 1 base at J, with 4 bases between. The CDR3 runs to 13 residues. The germline gives CDR1 LNHDA, CDR2 SQIVND (reference sequence). The whole variable domain, remainder taken from reference TRBV19 and TRBJ2-2, is DGGITQSPKYLFRKEGQNVTLSCEQNLNHDAMYWYRQDPGQGLRLIYYSQIVNDFQKGDIAEGYSVSREKKESFPLTVTSAQKNPTAFYLCASSTMNTGELFFGEGSRLTVL.

The chain links TRBV5-4 to TRBJ1-2; D possibly corresponds to TRBD1 (5 bases). CDR1 and CDR2 (germline): SGHNT, YYREEE (reference sequence). CDR3 length equals 16 residues. V was cut by 1 base and J by 5 bases, with 18 bases left in between. CDR3 loop: CASSLNGGGGWYGYTF. In DNA, the CDR3 is TGTGCCAGCAGCTTGAACGGCGGGGGTGGGTGGTATGGCTACACCTTC.

The sample holds one count of this clone. The V and J genes are TRBV7-9 and TRBJ2-1, with TRBD1 identical over 8 bases. The CDR3 has 13 amino acids. J lost 9 bases, V lost 5 bases, and 6 bases had no gene match. Germline CDR1 reads SEHNR; CDR2 reads FQNEAQ (reference sequence). CDR3 sequence reads: CASSPGGRSEQFF. CDR3 DNA: TGTGCCAGCAGCCCAGGGGGCCGCAGTGAGCAGTTCTTC.

This clone appeared a few times. J is TRBJ2-2 and V is TRBV5-4; TRBD2 matches at 7 bases. The V gene's germline CDR1 is SGHNT and CDR2 YYREEE (reference sequence). This CDR3 comprises 13 residues. J lost 7 bases, V lost 0 bases, and 0 bases had no gene match. DNA for the CDR3: TGTGCCAGCAGCTTGGCGGGGGGCGGGGAGCTGTTTTTT. This translates into CASSLAGGGELFF.

The chain couples TRBV4-1 to TRBJ2-2; 8 nucleotides match TRBD1. The junction had 6 bases not matched to a gene; V was cut back by 6 bases and J by 9 bases. This CDR3 spans 13 amino acids. From germline, CDR1 is MGHRA and CDR2 YSYEKL. CDR3 DNA: TGCGCCAGCAGGGACAGGGATGCCCGGGAGCTGTTTTTT. Its translation: CASRDRDARELFF.

V usage is TRBV18 and J usage is TRBJ2-7, with 8 bases that match TRBD2. The V gene end was trimmed by 3 bases and the J gene end by 2 bases; junction bases not matched to a gene: 18. The germline V gene has CDR1 KGHSH and CDR2 LQKENI. The CDR3 covers 19 residues. As DNA, the CDR3 is TGTGCCAGCTCACCCACCTCCCCATTCTTAGCGGGGACGACCTACGAGCAGTACTTC. This sequence encodes CASSPTSPFLAGTTYEQYF.

This chain links TRBV7-6 with TRBJ2-7, with D possibly matching TRBD2 (6 bases). The CDR3 length is 17 residues. Per germline, CDR1 SGHVS and CDR2 FNYEAQ. Trimming pared 1 base from V and 3 bases from J, leaving 19 bases between. CDR3 region: CASSLGGGVGLIYEQYF. The CDR3 DNA reads TGTGCCAGCAGCTTAGGGGGCGGGGTAGGGCTGATCTACGAGCAGTACTTC. Complete variable domain (other parts from reference TRBV7-6 and TRBJ2-7): GAGVSQSPRYKVTKRGQDVALRCDPISGHVSLYWYRQALGQGPEFLTYFNYEAQQDKSGLPNDRFSAERPEGSISTLTIQRTEQRDSAMYRCASSLGGGVGLIYEQYFGPGTRLTVT.

V is TRBV23-1 and J is TRBJ2-2, with 7 bases lining up with TRBD1. TRBV23-1 qualifies as an ORF whose function is uncertain. Trimming cost V 1 base and J 0 bases; bases outside gene matches: 14. The CDR3 loop spans 20 amino acids. CDR3 in amino acids: CASSQFSHNGQVANTGELFF. CDR3 bases: TGCGCCAGCAGTCAATTTTCGCACAATGGACAGGTCGCGAACACCGGGGAGCTGTTTTTT.

The chain combines TRBV7-9 with TRBJ2-7; 8 bases align to TRBD2. The CDR3 has 13 amino acids. With V trimmed by 5 bases and J by 6 bases, 6 bases remained unmatched. CDR1 is SEHNR, CDR2 FQNEAQ, per germline (reference sequence). In nucleotides, the CDR3 is TGTGCCAGCAGCCTCTCCGGGGGGGCCGAGCAGTACTTC. Translated: CASSLSGGAEQYF.

This rearrangement joins TRBV28 to TRBJ2-7; TRBD1 agrees at 8 bases. The CDR3 loop spans 15 amino acids. CDR1 and CDR2 (germline): MDHEN, SYDVKM. V shed 4 bases, J shed 1 base, and the junction held 6 bases outside the gene matches. This CDR3 reads CASSSSGTGSYEQYF. The CDR3 DNA reads TGTGCCAGCAGTTCGTCCGGGACAGGATCCTACGAGCAGTACTTC.

J is TRBJ2-1 and V is TRBV5-6; possibly TRBD2 for D (5 bases). CDR1 and CDR2 from the germline V gene are SGHDT and YYEEEE. This CDR3 region has 13 residues. Between the trimmed V and J ends, which lost 6 bases and 9 bases, there was a span of 16 bases. The CDR3, as DNA: TGTGCCAGCATTTTTTGGGAGATTGGTGAGCAGTTCTTC. Protein sequence: CASIFWEIGEQFF.

The J gene is TRBJ2-7, the V gene TRBV9; weak D call: TRBD1 (5 bases). Trimming left V 0 bases short and J 1 base short, with 11 bases between. Germline CDR1 and CDR2: SGDLS and YYNGEE. This CDR3 contains 15 residues. The CDR3 protein is CASSVGGAMSYEQYF. In DNA, the CDR3 is TGTGCCAGCAGCGTAGGGGGCGCAATGTCCTACGAGCAGTACTTC.

This chain joins TRBV3-1 (or the pseudogene TRBV3-2) and TRBJ2-1; D not certain. This CDR3 region has 12 residues. V lost 1 base, J lost 8 bases, and 6 bases lay in between. The germline CDR1 and CDR2 sequences are LGHDT and YNNKEL (reference sequence). CDR3 sequence reads: CASSQVPYEQFF. CDR3 nucleotide sequence: TGTGCCAGCAGCCAAGTCCCCTATGAGCAGTTCTTC.

The gene calls are TRBV5-1 and TRBJ2-1, with D tentatively TRBD1 (6 bases). Germline-derived CDR1 and CDR2 are SGHRS and YFSETQ. Trimming removed 0 bases from V and 6 bases from J, with 13 bases in between. This CDR3 contains 15 residues. The CDR3 coding sequence is TGCGCCAGCAGCTTGGACAGGGTGGTCGTCAATGAGCAGTTCTTC. It encodes CASSLDRVVVNEQFF.

The J gene is TRBJ1-6, the V gene TRBV4-1, with 10 bases fitting TRBD1. This CDR3 is 16 amino acids long. Germline V gives CDR1 MGHRA, CDR2 YSYEKL. The V segment lost 0 bases and the J segment 10 bases; nucleotides outside the gene matches: 6. CDR3 sequence: CASSQEGTGVRSPLHF. The CDR3 coding sequence is TGCGCCAGCAGCCAAGAGGGGACAGGGGTCAGGTCACCCCTCCACTTT.